This T cell receptor beta chain was documented in a study of control samples from healthy donors and cancer patients. The assay was immunoSEQ multiplex PCR, and TCRdb's table has in-frame clones only and misses some. The sample includes 130,000 or so clones, around 92% of them seen just once. The V end lost 2 bases, the J end lost 5 bases, and 6 bases lay between the germline ends. Germline CDR1 MNHNS, CDR2 SASEGT. The CDR3 spans 12 residues. The chain couples TRBV6-1 to TRBJ1-2; D not resolved. The TCR was taken from a man aged 45-65 years in good health. The material sequenced was blood. CDR3 sequence (DNA): TGTGCCAGCAGTGAACGGACTTATGGCTACACCTTC. Its protein is CASSERTYGYTF.